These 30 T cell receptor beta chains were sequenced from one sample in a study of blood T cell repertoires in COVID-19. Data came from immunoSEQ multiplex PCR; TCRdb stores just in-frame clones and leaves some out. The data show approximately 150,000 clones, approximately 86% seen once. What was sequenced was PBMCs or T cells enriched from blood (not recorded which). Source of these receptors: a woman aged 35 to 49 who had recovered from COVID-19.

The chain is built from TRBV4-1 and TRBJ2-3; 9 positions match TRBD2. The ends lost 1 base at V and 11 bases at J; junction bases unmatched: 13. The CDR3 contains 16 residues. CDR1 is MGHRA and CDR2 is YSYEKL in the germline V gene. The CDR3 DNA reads TGCGCCAGCAGCCAAGGCGGTAGCGGGGGCCCGAGTGTGCAGTATTTT. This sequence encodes CASSQGGSGGPSVQYF.

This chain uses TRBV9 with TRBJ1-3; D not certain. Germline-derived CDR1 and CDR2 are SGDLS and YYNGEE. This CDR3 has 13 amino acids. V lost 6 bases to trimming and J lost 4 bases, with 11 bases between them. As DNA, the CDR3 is TGTGCCAGCAACCCAGGCAGCGGAAACACCATATATTTT. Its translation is CASNPGSGNTIYF.

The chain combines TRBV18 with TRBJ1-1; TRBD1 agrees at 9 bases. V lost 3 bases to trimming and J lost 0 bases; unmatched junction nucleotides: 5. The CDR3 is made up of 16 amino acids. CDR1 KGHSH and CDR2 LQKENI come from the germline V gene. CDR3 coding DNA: TGTGCCAGCTCACCTGTGGGACAGGGAATGAACACTGAAGCTTTCTTT. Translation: CASSPVGQGMNTEAFF.

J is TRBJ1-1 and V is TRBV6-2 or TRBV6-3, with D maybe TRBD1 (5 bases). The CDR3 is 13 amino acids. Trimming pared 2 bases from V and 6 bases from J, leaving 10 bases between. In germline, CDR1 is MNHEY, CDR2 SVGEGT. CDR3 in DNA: TGTGCCAGCAGTTACAGGGGAAGGTCTGAAGCTTTCTTT. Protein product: CASSYRGRSEAFF.

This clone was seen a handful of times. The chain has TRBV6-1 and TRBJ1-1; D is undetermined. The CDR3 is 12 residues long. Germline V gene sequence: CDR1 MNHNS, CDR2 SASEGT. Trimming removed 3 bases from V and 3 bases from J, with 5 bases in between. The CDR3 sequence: CASSESYTEAFF. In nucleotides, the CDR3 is TGTGCCAGCAGTGAGTCTTACACTGAAGCTTTCTTT.

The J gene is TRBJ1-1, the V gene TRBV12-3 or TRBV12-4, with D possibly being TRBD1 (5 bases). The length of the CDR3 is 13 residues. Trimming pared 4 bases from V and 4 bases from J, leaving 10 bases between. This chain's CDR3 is CASSWGGFTEAFF. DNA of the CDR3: TGTGCCAGCAGTTGGGGGGGGTTCACTGAAGCTTTCTTT.

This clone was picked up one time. The CDR3 protein is CASSAGTSEYNEQFF. Here the CDR3 DNA reads TGTGCCAGCAGCGCCGGGACTAGCGAGTACAATGAGCAGTTCTTC. This chain connects TRBV11-2 to TRBJ2-1; 10 bases are a match to TRBD2. With V trimmed by 5 bases and J by 4 bases, 5 bases remained unmatched. Germline lookup yields CDR1 SGHAT and CDR2 FQNNGV. This CDR3 is 15 amino acids long.

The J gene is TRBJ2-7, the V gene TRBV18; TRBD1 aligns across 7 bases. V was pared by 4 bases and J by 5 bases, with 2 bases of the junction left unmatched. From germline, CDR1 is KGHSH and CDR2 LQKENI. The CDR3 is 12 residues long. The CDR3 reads CASSLDRDEQYF. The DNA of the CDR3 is TGTGCCAGCTCACTCGACAGGGACGAGCAGTACTTC.

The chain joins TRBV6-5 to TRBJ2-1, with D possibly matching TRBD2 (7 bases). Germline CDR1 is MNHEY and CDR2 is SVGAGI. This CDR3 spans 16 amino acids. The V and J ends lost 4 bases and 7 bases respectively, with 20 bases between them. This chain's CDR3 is CASSSLGTGGSNEQFF. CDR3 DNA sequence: TGTGCCAGCAGTTCCCTTGGGACGGGGGGCTCTAATGAGCAGTTCTTC.

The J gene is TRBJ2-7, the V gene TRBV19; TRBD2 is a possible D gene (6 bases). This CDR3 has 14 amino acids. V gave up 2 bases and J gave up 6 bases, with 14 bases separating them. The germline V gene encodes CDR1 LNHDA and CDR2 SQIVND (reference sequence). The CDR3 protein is CASSISGDGFEQYF. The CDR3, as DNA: TGTGCCAGTAGTATATCGGGGGACGGCTTCGAGCAGTACTTC.

CDR3 in amino acids: CASSSRTGGARTDTQYF. DNA for the CDR3: TGTGCCAGCAGCTCCCGGACAGGGGGCGCGAGGACAGATACGCAGTATTTT. This chain uses TRBV13 with TRBJ2-3; 11 bases map to TRBD1. The germline CDR1 and CDR2 sequences are PRHDT and FYEKMQ (reference sequence). This CDR3 is built from 17 residues. V trimming: 4 bases; J trimming: 3 bases; junction bases outside the gene matches: 9.

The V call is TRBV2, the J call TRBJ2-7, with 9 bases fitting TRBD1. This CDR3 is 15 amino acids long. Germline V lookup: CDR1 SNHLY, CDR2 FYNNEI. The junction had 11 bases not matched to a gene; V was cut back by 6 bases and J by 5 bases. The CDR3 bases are TGTGCCAGCAGCACGCCGGGACAGGGTATCCACGAGCAGTACTTC. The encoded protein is CASSTPGQGIHEQYF.

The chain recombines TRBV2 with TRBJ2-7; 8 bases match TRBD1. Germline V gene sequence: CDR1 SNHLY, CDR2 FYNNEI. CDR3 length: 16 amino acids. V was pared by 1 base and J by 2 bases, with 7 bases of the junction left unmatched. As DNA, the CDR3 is TGTGCCAGCAGTGAAGGCCAGGGGGCTGTCCCCTACGAGCAGTACTTC. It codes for CASSEGQGAVPYEQYF.

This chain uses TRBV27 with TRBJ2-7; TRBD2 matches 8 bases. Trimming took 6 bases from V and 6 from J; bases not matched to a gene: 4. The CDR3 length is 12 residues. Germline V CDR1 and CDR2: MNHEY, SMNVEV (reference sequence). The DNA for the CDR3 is TGTGCCAGCAGGGGAGCGGGAGCCGAGCAGTACTTC. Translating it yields CASRGAGAEQYF.

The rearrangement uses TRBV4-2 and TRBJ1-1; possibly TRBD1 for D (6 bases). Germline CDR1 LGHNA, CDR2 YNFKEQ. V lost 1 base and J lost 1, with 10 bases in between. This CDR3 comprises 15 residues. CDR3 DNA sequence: TGTGCCAGCAGCCAAGGGCCAGGGGCGAACACTGAAGCTTTCTTT. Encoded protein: CASSQGPGANTEAFF.

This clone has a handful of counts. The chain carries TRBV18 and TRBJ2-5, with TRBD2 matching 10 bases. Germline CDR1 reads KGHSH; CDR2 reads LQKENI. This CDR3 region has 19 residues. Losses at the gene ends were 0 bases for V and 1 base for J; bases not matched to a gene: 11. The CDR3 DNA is TGTGCCAGCTCACCACCGAGGCTAGCGGGAGAGTGGGCCCAAGAGACCCAGTACTTC. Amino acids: CASSPPRLAGEWAQETQYF.

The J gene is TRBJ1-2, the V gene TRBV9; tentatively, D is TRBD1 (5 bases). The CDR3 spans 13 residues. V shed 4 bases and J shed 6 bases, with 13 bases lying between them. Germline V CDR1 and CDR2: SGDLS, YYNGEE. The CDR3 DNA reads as TGTGCCAGCAGCCCGGGGGGATTAAATGGCTACACCTTC. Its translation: CASSPGGLNGYTF.

CDR3 DNA: TGTGCCAGCAGTGAGCAGACTAGCGGGGGTGGCTACGAGCAGTACTTC. Protein: CASSEQTSGGGYEQYF. This chain links TRBV2 with TRBJ2-7; 12 positions match TRBD2. With 3 bases clipped from V and 3 bases from J, the junction kept 6 bases outside the gene matches. Germline CDR1 and CDR2: SNHLY and FYNNEI. The CDR3 length is 16 residues.

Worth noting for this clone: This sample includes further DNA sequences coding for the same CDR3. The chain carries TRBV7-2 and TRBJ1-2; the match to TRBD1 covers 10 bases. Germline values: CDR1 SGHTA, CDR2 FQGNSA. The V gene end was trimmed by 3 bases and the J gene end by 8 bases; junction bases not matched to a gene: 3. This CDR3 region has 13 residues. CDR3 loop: CASSFGTGDGYTF. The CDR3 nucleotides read TGTGCCAGCAGCTTTGGGACAGGGGACGGCTACACCTTC. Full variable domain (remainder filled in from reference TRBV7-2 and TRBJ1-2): GAGVSQSPSNKVTEKGKDVELRCDPISGHTALYWYRQSLGQGLEFLIYFQGNSAPDKSGLPSDRFSAERTGGSVSTLTIQRTQQEDSAVYLCASSFGTGDGYTFGSGTRLTVV.

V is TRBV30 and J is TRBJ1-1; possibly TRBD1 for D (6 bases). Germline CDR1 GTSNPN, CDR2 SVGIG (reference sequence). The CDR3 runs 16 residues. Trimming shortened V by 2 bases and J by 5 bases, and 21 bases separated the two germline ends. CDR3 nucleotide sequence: TGTGCCTGGAGTCCCCTAGAACTACAGGGAACTACTGAAGCTTTCTTT. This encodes CAWSPLELQGTTEAFF.

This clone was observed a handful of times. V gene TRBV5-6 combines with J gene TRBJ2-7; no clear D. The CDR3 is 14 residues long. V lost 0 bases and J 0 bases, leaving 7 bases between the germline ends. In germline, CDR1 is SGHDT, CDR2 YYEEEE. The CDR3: CASSLGRSSYEQYF. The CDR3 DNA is TGTGCCAGCAGCTTGGGGCGGAGCTCCTACGAGCAGTACTTC.

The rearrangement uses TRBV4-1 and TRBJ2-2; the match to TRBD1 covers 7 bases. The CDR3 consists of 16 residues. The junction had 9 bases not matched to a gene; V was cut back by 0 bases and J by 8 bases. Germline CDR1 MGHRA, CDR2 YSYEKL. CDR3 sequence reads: CASSQDPGQVLGELFF. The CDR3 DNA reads TGCGCCAGCAGCCAAGACCCAGGACAGGTATTAGGGGAGCTGTTTTTT.

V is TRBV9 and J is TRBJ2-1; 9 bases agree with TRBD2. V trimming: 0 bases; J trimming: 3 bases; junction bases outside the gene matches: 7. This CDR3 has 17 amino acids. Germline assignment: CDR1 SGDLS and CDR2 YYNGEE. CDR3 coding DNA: TGTGCCAGCAGCGTAGTGGGTAGCGGGGGACTCTACAATGAGCAGTTCTTC. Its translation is CASSVVGSGGLYNEQFF.

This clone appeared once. This chain's CDR3 is CATSPYTGSYEQYF. CDR3 bases: TGTGCCACCAGCCCCTATACAGGGAGCTACGAGCAGTACTTC. The chain joins TRBV15 to TRBJ2-7; D may be TRBD1 (6 bases). This CDR3 is built from 14 residues. CDR1 is LNHNV and CDR2 is YYDKDF in the germline V gene (reference sequence). The V end lost 5 bases, the J end lost 3 bases, and 14 bases lay between the germline ends. The full variable domain, completed using reference TRBV15 and TRBJ2-7, is DAMVIQNPRYQVTQFGKPVTLSCSQTLNHNVMYWYQQKSSQAPKLLFHYYDKDFNNEADTPDNFQSRRPNTSFCFLDIRSPGLGDTAMYLCATSPYTGSYEQYFGPGTRLTVT.

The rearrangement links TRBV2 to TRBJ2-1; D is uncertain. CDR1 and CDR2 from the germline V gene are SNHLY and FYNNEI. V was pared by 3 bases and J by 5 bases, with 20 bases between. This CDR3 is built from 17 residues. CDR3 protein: CASSDPETLWYHNEQFF. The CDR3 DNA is TGTGCCAGCAGTGACCCCGAGACTTTGTGGTACCACAATGAGCAGTTCTTC. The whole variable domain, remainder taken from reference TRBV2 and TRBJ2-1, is EPEVTQTPSHQVTQMGQEVILRCVPISNHLYFYWYRQILGQKVEFLVSFYNNEISEKSEIFDDQFSVERPDGSNFTLKIRSTKLEDSAMYFCASSDPETLWYHNEQFFGPGTRLTVL.

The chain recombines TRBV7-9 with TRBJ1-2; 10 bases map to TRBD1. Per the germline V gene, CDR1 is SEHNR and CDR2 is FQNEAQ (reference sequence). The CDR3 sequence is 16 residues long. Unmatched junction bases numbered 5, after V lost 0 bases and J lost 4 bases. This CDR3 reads CASSLAGQGTFYGYTF. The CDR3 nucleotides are TGTGCCAGCAGCTTAGCGGGACAGGGGACCTTCTATGGCTACACCTTC.

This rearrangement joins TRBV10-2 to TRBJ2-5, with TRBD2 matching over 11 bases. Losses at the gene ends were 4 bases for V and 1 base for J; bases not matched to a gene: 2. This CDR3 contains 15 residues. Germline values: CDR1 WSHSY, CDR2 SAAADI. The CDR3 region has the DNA TGCGCCAGCAGTGTCACTAGCGGGAGCCAAGAGACCCAGTACTTC. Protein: CASSVTSGSQETQYF.

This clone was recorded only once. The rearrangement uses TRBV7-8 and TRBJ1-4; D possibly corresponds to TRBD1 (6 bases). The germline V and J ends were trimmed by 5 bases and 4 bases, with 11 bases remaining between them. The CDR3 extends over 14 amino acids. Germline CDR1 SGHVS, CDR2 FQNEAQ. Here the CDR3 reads CASSIGTYNEKLFF. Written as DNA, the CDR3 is TGTGCCAGCAGCATAGGGACATATAATGAAAAACTGTTTTTT.

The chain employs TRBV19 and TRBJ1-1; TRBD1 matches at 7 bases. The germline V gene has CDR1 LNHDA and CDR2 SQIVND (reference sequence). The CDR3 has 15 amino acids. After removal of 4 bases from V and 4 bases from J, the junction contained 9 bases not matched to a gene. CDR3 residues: CASSTAGTAITEAFF. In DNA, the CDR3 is TGTGCCAGTAGTACGGCCGGGACAGCGATCACTGAAGCTTTCTTT.

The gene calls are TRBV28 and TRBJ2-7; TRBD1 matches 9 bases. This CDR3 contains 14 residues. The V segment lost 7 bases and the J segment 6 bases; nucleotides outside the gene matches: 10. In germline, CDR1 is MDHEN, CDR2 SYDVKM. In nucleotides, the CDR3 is TGTGCCAGCAACACGGGACAGGGAGTGGGCGAGCAGTACTTC. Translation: CASNTGQGVGEQYF. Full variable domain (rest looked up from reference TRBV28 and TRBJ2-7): DVKVTQSSRYLVKRTGEKVFLECVQDMDHENMFWYRQDPGLGLRLIYFSYDVKMKEKGDIPEGYSVSREKKERFSLILESASTNQTSMYLCASNTGQGVGEQYFGPGTRLTVT.